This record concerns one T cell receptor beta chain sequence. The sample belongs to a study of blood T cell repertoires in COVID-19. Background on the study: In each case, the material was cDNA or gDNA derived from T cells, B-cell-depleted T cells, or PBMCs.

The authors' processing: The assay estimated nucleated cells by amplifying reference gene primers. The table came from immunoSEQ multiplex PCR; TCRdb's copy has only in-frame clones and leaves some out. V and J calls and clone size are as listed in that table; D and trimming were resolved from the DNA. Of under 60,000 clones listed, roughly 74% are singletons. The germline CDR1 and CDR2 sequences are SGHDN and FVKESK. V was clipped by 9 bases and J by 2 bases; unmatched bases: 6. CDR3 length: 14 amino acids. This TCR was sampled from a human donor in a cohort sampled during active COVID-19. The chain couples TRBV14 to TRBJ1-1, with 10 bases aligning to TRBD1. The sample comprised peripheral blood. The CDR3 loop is CASTRDRGNTEAFF. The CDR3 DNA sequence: TGTGCCAGTACCCGGGACAGGGGAAACACTGAAGCTTTCTTT.